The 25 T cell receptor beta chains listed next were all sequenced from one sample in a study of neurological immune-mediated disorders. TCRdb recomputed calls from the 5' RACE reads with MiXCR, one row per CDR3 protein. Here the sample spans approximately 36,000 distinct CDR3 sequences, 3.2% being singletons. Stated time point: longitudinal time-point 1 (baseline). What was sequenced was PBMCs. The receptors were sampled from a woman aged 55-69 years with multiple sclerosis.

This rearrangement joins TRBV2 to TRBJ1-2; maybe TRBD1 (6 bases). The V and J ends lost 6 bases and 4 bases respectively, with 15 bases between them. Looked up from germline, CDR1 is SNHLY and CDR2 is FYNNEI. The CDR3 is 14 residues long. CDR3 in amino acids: CASSQTGDSYGYTF. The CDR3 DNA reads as TGTGCCAGCAGCCAGACAGGAGATAGCTATGGCTACACCTTC. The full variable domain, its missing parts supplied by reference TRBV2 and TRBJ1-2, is EPEVTQTPSHQVTQMGQEVILRCVPISNHLYFYWYRQILGQKVEFLVSFYNNEISEKSEIFDDQFSVERPDGSNFTLKIRSTKLEDSAMYFCASSQTGDSYGYTFGSGTRLTVV.

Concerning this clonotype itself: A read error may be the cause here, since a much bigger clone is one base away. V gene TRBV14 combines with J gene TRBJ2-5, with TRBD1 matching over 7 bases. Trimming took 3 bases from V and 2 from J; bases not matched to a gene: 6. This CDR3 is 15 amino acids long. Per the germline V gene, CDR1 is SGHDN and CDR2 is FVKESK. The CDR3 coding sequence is TGTGCCAGCAGCCACCCGGACAGGCGACAAGAGACCCAGTACTTC. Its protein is CASSHPDRRQETQYF.

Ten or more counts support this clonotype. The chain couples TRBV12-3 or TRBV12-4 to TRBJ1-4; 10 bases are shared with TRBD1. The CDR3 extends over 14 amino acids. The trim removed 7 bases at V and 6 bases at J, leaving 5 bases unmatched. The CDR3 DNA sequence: TGTGCCAGCAATGGACAGGGGGTGGATGAAAAACTGTTTTTT. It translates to CASNGQGVDEKLFF.

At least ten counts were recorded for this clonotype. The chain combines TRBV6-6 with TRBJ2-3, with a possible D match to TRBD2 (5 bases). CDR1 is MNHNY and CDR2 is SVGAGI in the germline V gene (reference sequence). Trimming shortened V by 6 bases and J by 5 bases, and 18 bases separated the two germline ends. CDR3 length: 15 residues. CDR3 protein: CASRQTILGGDTQYF. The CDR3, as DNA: TGTGCCAGCAGACAGACGATACTAGGAGGAGATACGCAGTATTTT.

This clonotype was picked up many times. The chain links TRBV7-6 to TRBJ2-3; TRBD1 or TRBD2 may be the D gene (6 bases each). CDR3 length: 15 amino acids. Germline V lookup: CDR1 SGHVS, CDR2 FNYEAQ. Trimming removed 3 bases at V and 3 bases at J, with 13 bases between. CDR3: CASSLSRGRTDTQYF. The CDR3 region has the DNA TGTGCCAGCAGCTTGAGCCGGGGGCGGACAGATACGCAGTATTTT.

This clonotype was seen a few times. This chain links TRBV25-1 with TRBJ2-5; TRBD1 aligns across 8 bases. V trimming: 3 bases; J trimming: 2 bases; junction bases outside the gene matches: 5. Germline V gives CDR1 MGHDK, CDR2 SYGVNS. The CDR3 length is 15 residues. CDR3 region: CASSETGVRQETQYF. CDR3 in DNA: TGTGCCAGCAGTGAGACAGGGGTTCGGCAAGAGACCCAGTACTTC.

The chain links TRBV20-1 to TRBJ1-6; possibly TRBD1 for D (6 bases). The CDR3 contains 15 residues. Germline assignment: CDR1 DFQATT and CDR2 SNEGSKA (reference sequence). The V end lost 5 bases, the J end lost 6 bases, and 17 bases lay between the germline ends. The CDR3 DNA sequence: TGCAGTGCTCGCCTTCCCACAGGGTTTAATTCACCCCTCCACTTT. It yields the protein CSARLPTGFNSPLHF.

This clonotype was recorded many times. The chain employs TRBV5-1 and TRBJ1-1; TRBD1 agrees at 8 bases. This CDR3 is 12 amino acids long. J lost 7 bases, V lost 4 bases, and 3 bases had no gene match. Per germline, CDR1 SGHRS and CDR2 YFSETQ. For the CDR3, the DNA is TGCGCCAGCAGCCAGGACAGGGATGAAGCTTTCTTT. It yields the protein CASSQDRDEAFF.

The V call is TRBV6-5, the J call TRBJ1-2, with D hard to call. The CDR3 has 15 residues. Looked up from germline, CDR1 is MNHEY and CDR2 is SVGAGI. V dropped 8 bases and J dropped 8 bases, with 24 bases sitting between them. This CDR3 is CASYRPGPSRSGYTF. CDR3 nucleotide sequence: TGTGCCAGCTATAGACCTGGACCGAGCAGGTCCGGCTACACCTTC.

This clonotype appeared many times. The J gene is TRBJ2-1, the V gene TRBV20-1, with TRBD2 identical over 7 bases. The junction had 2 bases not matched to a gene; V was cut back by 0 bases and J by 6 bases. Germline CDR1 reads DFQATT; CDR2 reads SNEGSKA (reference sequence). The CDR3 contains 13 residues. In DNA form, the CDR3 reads TGCAGTGCTAGAGATCGACTAGCCAATGAGCAGTTCTTC. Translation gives CSARDRLANEQFF.

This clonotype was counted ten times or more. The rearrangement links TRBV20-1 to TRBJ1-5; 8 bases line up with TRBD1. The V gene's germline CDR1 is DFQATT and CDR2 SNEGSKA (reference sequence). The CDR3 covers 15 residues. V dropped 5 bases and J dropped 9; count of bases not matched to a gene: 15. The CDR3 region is CSAGRDRNSVTPQHF. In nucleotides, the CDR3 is TGCAGTGCTGGCCGGGACAGGAACTCCGTTACGCCCCAGCATTTT.

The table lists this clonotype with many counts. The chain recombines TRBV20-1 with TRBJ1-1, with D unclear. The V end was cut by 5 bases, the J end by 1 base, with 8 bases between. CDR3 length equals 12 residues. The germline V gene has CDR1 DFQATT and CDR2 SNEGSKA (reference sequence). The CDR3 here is CSAQLRNTEAFF. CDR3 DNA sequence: TGCAGTGCTCAGCTCAGGAACACTGAAGCTTTCTTT.

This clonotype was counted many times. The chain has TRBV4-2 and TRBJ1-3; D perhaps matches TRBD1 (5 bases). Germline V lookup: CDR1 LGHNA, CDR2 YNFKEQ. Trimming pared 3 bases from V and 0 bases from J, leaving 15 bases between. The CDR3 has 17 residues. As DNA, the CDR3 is TGTGCCAGCAGCCAGGACCCAGGGAGCCCCTCTGGAAACACCATATATTTT. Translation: CASSQDPGSPSGNTIYF.

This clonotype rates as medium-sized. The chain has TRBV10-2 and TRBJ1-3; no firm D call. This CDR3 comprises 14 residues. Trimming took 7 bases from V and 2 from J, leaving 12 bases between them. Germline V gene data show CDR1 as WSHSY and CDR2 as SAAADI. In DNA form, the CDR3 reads TGCGCCAGCATGGTGAGTCCCGCTGGAAACACCATATATTTT. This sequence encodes CASMVSPAGNTIYF.

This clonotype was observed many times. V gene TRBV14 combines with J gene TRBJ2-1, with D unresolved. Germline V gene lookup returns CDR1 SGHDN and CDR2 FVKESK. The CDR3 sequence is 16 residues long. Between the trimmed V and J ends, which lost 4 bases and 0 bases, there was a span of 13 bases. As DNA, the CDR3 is TGTGCCAGCAGCCCAAAGTTGACCTACTCCTACAATGAGCAGTTCTTC. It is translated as CASSPKLTYSYNEQFF. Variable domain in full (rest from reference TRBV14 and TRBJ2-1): EAGVTQFPSHSVIEKGQTVTLRCDPISGHDNLYWYRRVMGKEIKFLLHFVKESKQDESGMPNNRFLAERTGGTYSTLKVQPAELEDSGVYFCASSPKLTYSYNEQFFGPGTRLTVL.

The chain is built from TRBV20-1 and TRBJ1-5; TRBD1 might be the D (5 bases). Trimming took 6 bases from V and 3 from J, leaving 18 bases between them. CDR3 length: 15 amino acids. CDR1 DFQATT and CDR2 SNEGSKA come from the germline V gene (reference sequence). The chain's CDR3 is CSASLGPTSNQPQHF. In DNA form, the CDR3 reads TGCAGTGCGAGTCTGGGACCCACGTCCAATCAGCCCCAGCATTTT.

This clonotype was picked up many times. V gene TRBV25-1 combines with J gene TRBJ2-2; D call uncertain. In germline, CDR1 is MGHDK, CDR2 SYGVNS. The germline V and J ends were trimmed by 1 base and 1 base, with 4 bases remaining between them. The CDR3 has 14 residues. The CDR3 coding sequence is TGTGCCAGCAGTGAATCGGGGAACACCGGGGAGCTGTTTTTT. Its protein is CASSESGNTGELFF. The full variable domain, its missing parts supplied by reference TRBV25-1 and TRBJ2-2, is EADIYQTPRYLVIGTGKKITLECSQTMGHDKMYWYQQDPGMELHLIHYSYGVNSTEKGDLSSESTVSRIRTEHFPLTLESARPSHTSQYLCASSESGNTGELFFGEGSRLTVL.

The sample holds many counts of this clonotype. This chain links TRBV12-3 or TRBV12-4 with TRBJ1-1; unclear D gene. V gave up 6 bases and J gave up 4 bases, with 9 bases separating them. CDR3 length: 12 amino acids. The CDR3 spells CASRNPLTEAFF. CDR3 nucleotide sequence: TGTGCCAGCAGGAATCCCCTCACTGAAGCTTTCTTT.

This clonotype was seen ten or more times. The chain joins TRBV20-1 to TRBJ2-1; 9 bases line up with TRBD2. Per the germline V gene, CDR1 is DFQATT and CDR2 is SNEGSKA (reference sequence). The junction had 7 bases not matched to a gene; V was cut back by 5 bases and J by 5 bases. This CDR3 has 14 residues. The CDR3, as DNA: TGCAGTGCTGGCAGAGCGGGGGGAAACAATGAGCAGTTCTTC. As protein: CSAGRAGGNNEQFF.

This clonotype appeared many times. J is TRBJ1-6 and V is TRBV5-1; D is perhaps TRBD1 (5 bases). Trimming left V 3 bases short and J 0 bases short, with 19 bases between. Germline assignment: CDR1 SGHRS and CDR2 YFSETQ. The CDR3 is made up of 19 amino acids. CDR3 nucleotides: TGCGCCAGCAGCTCATATTCGGTGGCAGGGAGCTCCTATAATTCACCCCTCCACTTT. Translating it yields CASSSYSVAGSSYNSPLHF.

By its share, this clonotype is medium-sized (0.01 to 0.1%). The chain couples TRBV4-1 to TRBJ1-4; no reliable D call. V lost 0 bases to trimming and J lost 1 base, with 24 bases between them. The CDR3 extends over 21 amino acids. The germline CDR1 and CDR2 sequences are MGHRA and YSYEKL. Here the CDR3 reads CASSQEGLAGRLDGTNEKLFF. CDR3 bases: TGCGCCAGCAGCCAAGAAGGGCTGGCTGGCAGGTTGGACGGAACTAATGAAAAACTGTTTTTT.

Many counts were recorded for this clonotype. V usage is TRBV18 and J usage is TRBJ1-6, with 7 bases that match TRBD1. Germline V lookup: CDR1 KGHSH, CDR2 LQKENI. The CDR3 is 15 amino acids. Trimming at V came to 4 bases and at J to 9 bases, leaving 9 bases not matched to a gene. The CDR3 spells CASSRVTGRSSPLHF. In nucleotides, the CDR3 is TGTGCCAGCTCACGGGTGACAGGGCGAAGTTCACCCCTCCACTTT.

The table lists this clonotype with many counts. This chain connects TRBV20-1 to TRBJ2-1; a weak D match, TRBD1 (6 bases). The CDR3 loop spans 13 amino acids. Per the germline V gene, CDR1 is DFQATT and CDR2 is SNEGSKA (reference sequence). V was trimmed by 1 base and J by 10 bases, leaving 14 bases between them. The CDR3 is CSARVLGGGEQFF. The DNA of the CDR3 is TGCAGTGCTAGAGTTTTGGGTGGGGGCGAGCAGTTCTTC.

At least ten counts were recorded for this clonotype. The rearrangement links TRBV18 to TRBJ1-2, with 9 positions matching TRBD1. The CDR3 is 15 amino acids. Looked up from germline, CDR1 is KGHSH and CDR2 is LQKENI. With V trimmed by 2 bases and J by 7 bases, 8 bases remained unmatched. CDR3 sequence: CASSPVQGQGGGYTF. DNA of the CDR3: TGTGCCAGCTCACCAGTCCAGGGACAGGGTGGTGGCTACACCTTC.

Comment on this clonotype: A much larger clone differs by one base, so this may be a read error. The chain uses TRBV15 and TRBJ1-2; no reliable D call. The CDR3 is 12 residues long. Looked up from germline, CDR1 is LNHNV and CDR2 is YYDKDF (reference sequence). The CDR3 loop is CVTSRDLHGYTF. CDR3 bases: TGTGTCACCAGCAGAGATCTCCATGGCTACACCTTC.